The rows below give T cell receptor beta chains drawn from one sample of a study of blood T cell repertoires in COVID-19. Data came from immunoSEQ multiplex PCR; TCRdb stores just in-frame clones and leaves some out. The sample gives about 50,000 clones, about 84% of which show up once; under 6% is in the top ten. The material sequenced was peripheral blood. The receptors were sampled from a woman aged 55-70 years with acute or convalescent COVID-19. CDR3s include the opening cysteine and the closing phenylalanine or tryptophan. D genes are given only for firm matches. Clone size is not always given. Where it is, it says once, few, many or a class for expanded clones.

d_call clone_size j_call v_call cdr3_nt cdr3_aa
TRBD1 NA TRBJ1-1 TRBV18 TGTGCCAGCTCACCACTAAGACAGGGGCGGATGTACACTGAAGCTTTCTTT CASSPLRQGRMYTEAFF
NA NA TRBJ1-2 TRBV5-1 TGCGCCAGCAGCTCCGCCGTGACAGGATCCCATGGCTACACCTTC CASSSAVTGSHGYTF
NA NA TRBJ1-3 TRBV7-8 TGTGCCAGCAGCCCTGGCAGGGTAGGAAACACCATATATTTT CASSPGRVGNTIYF
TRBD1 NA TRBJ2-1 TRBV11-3 TGTGCCAGCAGCTTAGAGGGACAGGGTTCACGCGAGCAGTTCTTC CASSLEGQGSREQFF
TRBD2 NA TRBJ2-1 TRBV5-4 TGTGCCAGCAGCCGATTAGCGGGAGTATCGAATGAGCAGTTCTTC CASSRLAGVSNEQFF
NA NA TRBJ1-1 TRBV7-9 TGTGCCAGCAGCTTGCAGACAGGATCGAACACTGAAGCTTTCTTT CASSLQTGSNTEAFF
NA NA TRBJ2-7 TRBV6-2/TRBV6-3 TGTGCCAGCAGTATGTACCGGGACGAGCAGTACTTC CASSMYRDEQYF
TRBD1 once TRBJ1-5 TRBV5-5 TGTGCCAGCAGCTTAACAGGGGGTACGGATCAGCCCCAGCATTTT CASSLTGGTDQPQHF
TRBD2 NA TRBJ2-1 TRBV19 TGTGCCAGTAGTCCCCGCGGGAGGCCCTACAATGAGCAGTTCTTC CASSPRGRPYNEQFF
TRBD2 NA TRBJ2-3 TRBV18 TGTGCCAGCTCACCCAGACTAGCGGGAGGCACAGATACGCAGTATTTT CASSPRLAGGTDTQYF
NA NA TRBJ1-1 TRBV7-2 TGTGCCAGCAGCTCCTCCCAGGGGTGGGTCACTGAAGCTTTCTTT CASSSSQGWVTEAFF
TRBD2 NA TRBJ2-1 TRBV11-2 TGTGCCAGCAGTTTTACCGGGACTAGCGGGGGGGAGCAGTTCTTC CASSFTGTSGGEQFF
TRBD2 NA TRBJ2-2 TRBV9 TGTGCCAGCAGCGTGAGGACTAGCGGGAGGGCCGAAAACACCGGGGAGCTGTTTTTT CASSVRTSGRAENTGELFF
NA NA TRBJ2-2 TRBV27 TGTGCCAGCAGTTTACGAGGGTTGGGGACCGGGGAGCTGTTTTTT CASSLRGLGTGELFF
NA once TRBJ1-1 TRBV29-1 TGCAGCGCCTCTCAGGGTTGGAACACTGAAGCTTTCTTT CSASQGWNTEAFF
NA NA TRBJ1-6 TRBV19 TGTGCCAGTGTGCAAAGACATCATTTGGAACCAACCTATAATTCACCCCTCCACTTT CASVQRHHLEPTYNSPLHF
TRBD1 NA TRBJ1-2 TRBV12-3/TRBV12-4 TGTGCCAGCAGTTCCAGACAGGGGAGCTACACCTTC CASSSRQGSYTF
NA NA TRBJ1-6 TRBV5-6 TGTGCCAGCAGCTTTCAACAGGCTATCGGTTCACCCCTCCACTTT CASSFQQAIGSPLHF
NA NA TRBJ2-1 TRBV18 TGTGCCAGCTCACCACCGTTGCGGCAGTACAATGAGCAGTTCTTC CASSPPLRQYNEQFF
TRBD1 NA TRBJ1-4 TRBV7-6 TGTGCCAGCAGCTTTTTAGGACAGGGGGCCTCTAATGAAAAACTGTTTTTT CASSFLGQGASNEKLFF
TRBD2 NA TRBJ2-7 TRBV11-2 TGTGCCAGCAGCTCCGGACTAGCGGGAGGCGAGCAGTACTTC CASSSGLAGGEQYF
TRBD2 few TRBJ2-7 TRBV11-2 TGTGCCAGCAGCTTCGGGACTAGCGGGAATTACGAGCAGTACTTC CASSFGTSGNYEQYF
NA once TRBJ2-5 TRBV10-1 TGCGCCAACAGGAACCGGGAGACCCAGTACTTC CANRNRETQYF
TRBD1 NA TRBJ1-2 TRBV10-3 TGTGCCAGCGGACAGGGGGCTGACTATGGCTACACCTTC CASGQGADYGYTF
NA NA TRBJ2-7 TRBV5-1 TGCGCCAGCAGCTTCGCAGGGACCTACGAGCAGTACTTC CASSFAGTYEQYF
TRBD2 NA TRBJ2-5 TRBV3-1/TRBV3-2 TGTGCCAGCAGCCAAGTTACAGGAACTAGCGGCCAAGAGACCCAGTACTTC CASSQVTGTSGQETQYF
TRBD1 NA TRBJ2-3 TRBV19 TGTGCCAGTAGTCTCAACAGGGGCAGGGGCACAGATACGCAGTATTTT CASSLNRGRGTDTQYF
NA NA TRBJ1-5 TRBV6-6 TGTGCCAGCAGTTACTTACAGGCGTCCAATCAGCCCCAGCATTTT CASSYLQASNQPQHF
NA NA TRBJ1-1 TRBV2 TGTGCCAGCAGCTACGACAGAGATACTGAAGCTTTCTTT CASSYDRDTEAFF
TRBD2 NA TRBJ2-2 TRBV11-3 TGTGCCAGCAGCTTAGATCTAGCGGGGAACACCGGGGAGCTGTTTTTT CASSLDLAGNTGELFF
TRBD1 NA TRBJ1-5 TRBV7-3 TGTGGCCAGCAGCTTCAGGGGGGAGGAGATTATAGCAATCAGCCCCAGCATTTT CGQQLQGGGDYSNQPQHF
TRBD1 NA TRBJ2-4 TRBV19 TGTGCCAGTAGTATGGCGGGACAGGGAGTCAAAAACATTCAGTACTTC CASSMAGQGVKNIQYF
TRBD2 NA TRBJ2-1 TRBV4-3 TGCGCCAGCAGCCAGGGACTAGCGGGACGGGGTGAGCAGTTCTTC CASSQGLAGRGEQFF
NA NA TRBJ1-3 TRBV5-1 TGCGCCAGCAGCCGTGACAGGACTGGAAACACCATATATTTT CASSRDRTGNTIYF
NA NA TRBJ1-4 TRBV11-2 TGTGCCAGCAGCTGGGAGGGCGGCTTCCAGGCTAAACTGTTTTTT CASSWEGGFQAKLFF
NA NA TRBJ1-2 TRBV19 TGTGCCAGTAGTACCTCGTACAGCTATGGCTACACCTTC CASSTSYSYGYTF
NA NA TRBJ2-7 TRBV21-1 TGTGCCAGCAGCAAAGGGGGGCGCGACTACGAGCAGTACTTC CASSKGGRDYEQYF